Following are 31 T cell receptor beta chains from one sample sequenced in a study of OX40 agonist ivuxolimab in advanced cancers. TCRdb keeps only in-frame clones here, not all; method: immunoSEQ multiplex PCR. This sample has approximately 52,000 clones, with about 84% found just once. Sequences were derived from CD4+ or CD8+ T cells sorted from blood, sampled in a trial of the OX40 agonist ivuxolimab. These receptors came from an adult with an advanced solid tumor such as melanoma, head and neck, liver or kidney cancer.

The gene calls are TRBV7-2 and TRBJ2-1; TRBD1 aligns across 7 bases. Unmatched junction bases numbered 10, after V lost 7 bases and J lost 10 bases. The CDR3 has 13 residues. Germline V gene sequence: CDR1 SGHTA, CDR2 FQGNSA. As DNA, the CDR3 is TGTGCCAGCACCGAGACAGGGATTAAGGAGCAGTTCTTC. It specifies CASTETGIKEQFF.

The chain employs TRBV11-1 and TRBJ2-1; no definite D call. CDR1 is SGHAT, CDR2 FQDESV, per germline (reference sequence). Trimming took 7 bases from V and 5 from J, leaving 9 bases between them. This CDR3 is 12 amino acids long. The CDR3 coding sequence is TGTGCCAGCACCCTGGACGACAATGAGCAGTTCTTC. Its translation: CASTLDDNEQFF.

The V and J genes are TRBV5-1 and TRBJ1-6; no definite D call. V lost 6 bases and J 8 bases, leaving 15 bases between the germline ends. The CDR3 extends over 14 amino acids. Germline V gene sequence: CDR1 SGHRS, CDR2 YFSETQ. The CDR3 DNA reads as TGCGCCAGCAAAATTCTCCCCGCCGATTCACCCCTCCACTTT. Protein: CASKILPADSPLHF.

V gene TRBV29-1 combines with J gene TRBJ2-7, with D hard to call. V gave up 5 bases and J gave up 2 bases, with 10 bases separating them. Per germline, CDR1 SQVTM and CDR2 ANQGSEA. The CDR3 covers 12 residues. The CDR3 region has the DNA TGCAGCGTTATTGGGCAAACCTACGAGCAGTACTTC. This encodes CSVIGQTYEQYF.

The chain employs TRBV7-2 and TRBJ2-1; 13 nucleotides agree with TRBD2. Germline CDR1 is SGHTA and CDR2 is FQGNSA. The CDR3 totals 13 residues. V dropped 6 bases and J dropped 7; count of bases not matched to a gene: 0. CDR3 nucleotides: TGTGCCAGCAGGGGACTAGCGGGGAATGAGCAGTTCTTC. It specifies CASRGLAGNEQFF. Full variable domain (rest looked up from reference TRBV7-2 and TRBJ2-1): GAGVSQSPSNKVTEKGKDVELRCDPISGHTALYWYRQSLGQGLEFLIYFQGNSAPDKSGLPSDRFSAERTGGSVSTLTIQRTQQEDSAVYLCASRGLAGNEQFFGPGTRLTVL.

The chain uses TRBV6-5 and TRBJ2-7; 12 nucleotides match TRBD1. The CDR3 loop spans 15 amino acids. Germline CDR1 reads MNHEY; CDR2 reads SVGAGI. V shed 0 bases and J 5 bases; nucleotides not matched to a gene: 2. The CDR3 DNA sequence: TGTGCCAGCAGTTACTCGGGACAGGGGGCCAACGAGCAGTACTTC. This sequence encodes CASSYSGQGANEQYF.

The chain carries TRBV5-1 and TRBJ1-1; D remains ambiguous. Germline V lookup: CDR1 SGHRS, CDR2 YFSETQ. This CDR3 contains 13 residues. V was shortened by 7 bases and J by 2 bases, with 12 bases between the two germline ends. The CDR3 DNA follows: TGCGCCAGCCAAGGGCGGCTAAACACTGAAGCTTTCTTT. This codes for CASQGRLNTEAFF. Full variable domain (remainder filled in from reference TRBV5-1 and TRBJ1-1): KAGVTQTPRYLIKTRGQQVTLSCSPISGHRSVSWYQQTPGQGLQFLFEYFSETQRNKGNFPGRFSGRQFSNSRSEMNVSTLELGDSALYLCASQGRLNTEAFFGQGTRLTVV.

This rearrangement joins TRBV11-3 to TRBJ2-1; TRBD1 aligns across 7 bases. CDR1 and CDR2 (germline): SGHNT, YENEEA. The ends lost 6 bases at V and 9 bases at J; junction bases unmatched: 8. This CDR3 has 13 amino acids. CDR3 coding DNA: TGTGCCAGCAGACCTGACAGGGTGGGTGAGCAGTTCTTC. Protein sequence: CASRPDRVGEQFF.

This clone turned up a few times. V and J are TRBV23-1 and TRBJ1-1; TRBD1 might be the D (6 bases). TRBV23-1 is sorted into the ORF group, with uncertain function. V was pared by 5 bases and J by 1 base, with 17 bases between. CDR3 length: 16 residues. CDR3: CASSKARQERNTEAFF. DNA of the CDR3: TGCGCCAGCAGTAAAGCCCGACAGGAAAGGAACACTGAAGCTTTCTTT.

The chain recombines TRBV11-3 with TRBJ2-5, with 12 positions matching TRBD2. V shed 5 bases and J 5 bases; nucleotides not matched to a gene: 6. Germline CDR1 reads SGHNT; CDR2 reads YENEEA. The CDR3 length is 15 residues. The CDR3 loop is CASSRGLAGYETQYF. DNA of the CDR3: TGTGCCAGCAGCAGGGGACTAGCGGGTTATGAGACCCAGTACTTC.

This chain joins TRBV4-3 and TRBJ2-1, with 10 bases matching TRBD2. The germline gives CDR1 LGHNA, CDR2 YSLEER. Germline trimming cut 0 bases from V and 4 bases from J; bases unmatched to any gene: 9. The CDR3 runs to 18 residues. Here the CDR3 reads CASSQDGRGSGGYNEQFF. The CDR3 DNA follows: TGCGCCAGCAGCCAAGATGGGAGGGGTAGCGGGGGGTACAATGAGCAGTTCTTC.

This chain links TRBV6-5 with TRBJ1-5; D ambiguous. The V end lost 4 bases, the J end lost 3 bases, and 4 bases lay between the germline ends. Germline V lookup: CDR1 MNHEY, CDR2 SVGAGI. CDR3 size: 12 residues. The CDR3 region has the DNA TGTGCCAGCAGTTGGGACAATCAGCCCCAGCATTTT. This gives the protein CASSWDNQPQHF.

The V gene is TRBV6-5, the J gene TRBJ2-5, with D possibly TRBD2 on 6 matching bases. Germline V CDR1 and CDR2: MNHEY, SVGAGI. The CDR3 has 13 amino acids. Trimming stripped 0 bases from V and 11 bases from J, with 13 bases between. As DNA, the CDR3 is TGTGCCAGCAGTTACTCTCGGGGGTTAGAGCAGTACTTC. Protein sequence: CASSYSRGLEQYF.

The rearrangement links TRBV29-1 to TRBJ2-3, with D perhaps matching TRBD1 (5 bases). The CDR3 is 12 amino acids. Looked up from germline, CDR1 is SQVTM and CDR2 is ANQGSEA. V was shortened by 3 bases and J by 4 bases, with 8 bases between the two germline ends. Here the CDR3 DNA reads TGCAGCGTTGATCAGGGCCCAGATACGCAGTATTTT. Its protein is CSVDQGPDTQYF.

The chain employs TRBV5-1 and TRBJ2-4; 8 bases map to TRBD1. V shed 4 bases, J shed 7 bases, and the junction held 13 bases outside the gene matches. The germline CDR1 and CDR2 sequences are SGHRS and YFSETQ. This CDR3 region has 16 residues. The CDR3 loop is CASSGGGQVEGNIQYF. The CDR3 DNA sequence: TGCGCCAGCAGCGGAGGGGGACAGGTGGAGGGGAACATTCAGTACTTC.

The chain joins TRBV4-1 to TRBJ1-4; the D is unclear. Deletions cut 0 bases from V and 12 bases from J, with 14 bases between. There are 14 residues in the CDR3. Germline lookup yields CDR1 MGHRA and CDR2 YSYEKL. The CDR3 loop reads CASSQELPSVQLFF. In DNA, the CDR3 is TGCGCCAGCAGCCAAGAACTTCCATCGGTCCAACTGTTTTTT.

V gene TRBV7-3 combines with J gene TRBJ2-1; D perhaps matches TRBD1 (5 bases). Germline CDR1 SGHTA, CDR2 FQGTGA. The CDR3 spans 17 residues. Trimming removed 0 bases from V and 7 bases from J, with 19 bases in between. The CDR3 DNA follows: TGTGCCAGCAGCTTAACATTGGGCTCGCTTAGGGGAAATGAGCAGTTCTTC. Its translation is CASSLTLGSLRGNEQFF.

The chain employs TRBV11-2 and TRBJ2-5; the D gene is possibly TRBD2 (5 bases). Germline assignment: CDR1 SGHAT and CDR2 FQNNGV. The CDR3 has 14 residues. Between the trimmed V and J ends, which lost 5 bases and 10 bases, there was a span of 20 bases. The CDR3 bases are TGTGCCAGCAGCCTACTTGGACTCCAGGTAGACCAGTACTTC. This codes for CASSLLGLQVDQYF.

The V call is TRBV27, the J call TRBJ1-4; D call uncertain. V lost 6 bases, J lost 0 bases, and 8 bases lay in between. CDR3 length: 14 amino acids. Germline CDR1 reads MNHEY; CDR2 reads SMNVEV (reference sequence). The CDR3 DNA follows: TGTGCCAGCAGCCCGACTGCAACTAATGAAAAACTGTTTTTT. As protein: CASSPTATNEKLFF. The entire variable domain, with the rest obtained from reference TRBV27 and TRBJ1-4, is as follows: EAQVTQNPRYLITVTGKKLTVTCSQNMNHEYMSWYRQDPGLGLRQIYYSMNVEVTDKGDVPEGYKVSRKEKRNFPLILESPSPNQTSLYFCASSPTATNEKLFFGSGTQLSVL.

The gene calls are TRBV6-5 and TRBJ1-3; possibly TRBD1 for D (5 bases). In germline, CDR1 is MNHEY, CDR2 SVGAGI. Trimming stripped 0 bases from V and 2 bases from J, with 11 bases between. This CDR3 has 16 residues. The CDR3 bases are TGTGCCAGCAGTTACTCCACCGGGGGAACTGGAAACACCATATATTTT. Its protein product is CASSYSTGGTGNTIYF.

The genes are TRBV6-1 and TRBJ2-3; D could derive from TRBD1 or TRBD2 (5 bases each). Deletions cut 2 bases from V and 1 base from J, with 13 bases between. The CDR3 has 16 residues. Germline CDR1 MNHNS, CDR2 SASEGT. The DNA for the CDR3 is TGTGCCAGCAGTGAATTAAGGGACCCGGGCACAGATACGCAGTATTTT. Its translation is CASSELRDPGTDTQYF.

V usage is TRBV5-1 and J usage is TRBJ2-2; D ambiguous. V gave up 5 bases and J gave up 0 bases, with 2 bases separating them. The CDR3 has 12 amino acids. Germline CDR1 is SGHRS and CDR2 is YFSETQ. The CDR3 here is CASRPNTGELFF. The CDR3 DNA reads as TGCGCCAGCAGACCGAACACCGGGGAGCTGTTTTTT.

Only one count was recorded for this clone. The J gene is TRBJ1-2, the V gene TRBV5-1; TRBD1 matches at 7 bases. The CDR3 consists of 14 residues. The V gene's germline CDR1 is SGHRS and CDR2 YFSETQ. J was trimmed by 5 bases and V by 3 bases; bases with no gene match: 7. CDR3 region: CASSSGTDRYGYTF. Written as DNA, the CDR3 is TGCGCCAGCAGCTCGGGGACAGATCGGTATGGCTACACCTTC.

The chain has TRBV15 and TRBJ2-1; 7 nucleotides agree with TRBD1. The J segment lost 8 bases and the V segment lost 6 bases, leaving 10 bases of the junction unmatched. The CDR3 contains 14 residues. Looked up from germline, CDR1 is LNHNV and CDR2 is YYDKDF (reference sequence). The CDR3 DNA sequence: TGTGCCACCAGTCCGGGACAGTATGAGTATGAGCAGTTCTTC. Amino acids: CATSPGQYEYEQFF.

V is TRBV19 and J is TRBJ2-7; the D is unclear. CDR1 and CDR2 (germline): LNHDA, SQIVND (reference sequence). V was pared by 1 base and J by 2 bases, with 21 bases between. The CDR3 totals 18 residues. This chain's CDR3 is CASSIAFVRAVNPYEQYF. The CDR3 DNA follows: TGTGCCAGTAGTATAGCCTTCGTAAGGGCAGTAAATCCCTACGAGCAGTACTTC. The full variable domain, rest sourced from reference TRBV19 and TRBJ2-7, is DGGITQSPKYLFRKEGQNVTLSCEQNLNHDAMYWYRQDPGQGLRLIYYSQIVNDFQKGDIAEGYSVSREKKESFPLTVTSAQKNPTAFYLCASSIAFVRAVNPYEQYFGPGTRLTVT.

CDR3 nucleotides: TGTGCCAGCAGCCTAGCTCTCGGACAGGGGAACACCGGGGAGCTGTTTTTT. Its translation is CASSLALGQGNTGELFF. The rearrangement joins TRBV4-2 to TRBJ2-2; 8 positions match TRBD1. Germline values: CDR1 LGHNA, CDR2 YNFKEQ. The length of the CDR3 is 17 residues. The ends lost 4 bases at V and 1 base at J; junction bases unmatched: 8.

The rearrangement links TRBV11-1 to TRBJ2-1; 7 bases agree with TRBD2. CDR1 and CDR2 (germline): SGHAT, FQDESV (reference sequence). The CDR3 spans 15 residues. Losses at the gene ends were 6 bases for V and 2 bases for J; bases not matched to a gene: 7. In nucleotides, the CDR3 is TGTGCCAGCAGGTTCAGCGGGGACGCCTACAATGAGCAGTTCTTC. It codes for CASRFSGDAYNEQFF.

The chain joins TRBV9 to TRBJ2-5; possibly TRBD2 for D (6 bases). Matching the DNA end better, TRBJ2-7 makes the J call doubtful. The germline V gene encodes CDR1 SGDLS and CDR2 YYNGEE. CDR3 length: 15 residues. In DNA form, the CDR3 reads TGTGCCAGCAGCCGGGGGACTCGTACCTCCTACGAGCAGTACTTC. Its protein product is CASSRGTRTSYEQYF.

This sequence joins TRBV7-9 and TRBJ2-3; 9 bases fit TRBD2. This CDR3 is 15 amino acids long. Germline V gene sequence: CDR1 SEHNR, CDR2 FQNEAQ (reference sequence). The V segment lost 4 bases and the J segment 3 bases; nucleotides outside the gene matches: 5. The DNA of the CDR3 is TGTGCCAGCAGCTGGGGACTAGCAGAGACAGATACGCAGTATTTT. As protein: CASSWGLAETDTQYF.

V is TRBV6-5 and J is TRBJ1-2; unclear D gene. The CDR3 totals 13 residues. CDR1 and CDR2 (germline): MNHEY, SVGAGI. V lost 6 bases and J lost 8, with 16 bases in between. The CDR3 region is CASRPTQAVGYTF. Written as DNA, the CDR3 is TGTGCCAGCAGACCCACCCAGGCGGTCGGCTACACCTTC.

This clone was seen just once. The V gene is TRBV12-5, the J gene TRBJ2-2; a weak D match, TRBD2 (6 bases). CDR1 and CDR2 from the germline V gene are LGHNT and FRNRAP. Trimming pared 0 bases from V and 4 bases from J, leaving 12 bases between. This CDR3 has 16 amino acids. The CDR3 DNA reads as TGTGCTAGTGGTTTGGTGTTAGCGGACCTCACCGGGGAGCTGTTTTTT. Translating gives CASGLVLADLTGELFF.